This T cell receptor beta chain was identified in a study of T-cell reconstitution after alpha-beta-depleted transplantation in children. A library of TCRbeta sequences, prepared with unique molecular identifiers, was generated. TCRdb analysed the PCR reads with MiXCR anew, one entry per CDR3 protein. The top ten hold 3.3% of the sample, which has about 540,000 distinct CDR3 sequences, 15% to 20% seen once. Germline V gives CDR1 SGHRS, CDR2 YFSETQ. The CDR3 is made up of 14 amino acids. The V and J ends lost 4 bases and 1 base, in that order; junction bases with no gene match: 3. The input for sequencing was PBMCs from the stem cell graft donor, taken from the stem cell graft. The TCR originated in a human donor who donated a stem cell graft to a child with acute lymphoblastic leukemia. The chain recombines TRBV5-1 with TRBJ1-1, with 8 bases identical to TRBD1. This CDR3 is CASSIDRGNTEAFF. CDR3 DNA: TGCGCCAGCAGCATAGACAGGGGGAACACTGAAGCTTTCTTT.